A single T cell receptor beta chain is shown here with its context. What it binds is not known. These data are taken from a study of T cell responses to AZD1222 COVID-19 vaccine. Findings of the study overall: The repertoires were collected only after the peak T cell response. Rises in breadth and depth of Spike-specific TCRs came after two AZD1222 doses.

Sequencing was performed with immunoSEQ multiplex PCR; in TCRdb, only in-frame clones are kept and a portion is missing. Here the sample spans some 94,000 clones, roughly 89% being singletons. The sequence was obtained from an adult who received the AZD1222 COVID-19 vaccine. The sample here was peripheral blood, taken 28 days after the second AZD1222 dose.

The DNA for the CDR3 is TGCGCCAGCAGCCAAGATTCACAGTCTGGGGCCAACGTCCTGACTTTC. Its translation is CASSQDSQSGANVLTF. The chain employs TRBV4-1 and TRBJ2-6; D remains ambiguous. Germline lookup yields CDR1 MGHRA and CDR2 YSYEKL. CDR3 length: 16 residues. With 0 bases removed from V and 1 base from J, the gap between germline ends came to 7 bases.